Given below is one T cell receptor (beta chain) in context. Its antigen remains unidentified. No base quality values were provided; no much bigger clone lies one nucleotide off. This sample was included in a study of control samples from healthy donors and cancer patients (dated by TCRdb to 2020 to 2022). According to the germline V gene, CDR1 reads MDHEN and CDR2 reads SYDVKM. The CDR3 contains 13 residues, cysteine and phenylalanine counted. Left in the record is the CDR3 DNA by itself, 39 bases read in frame from the first base. Relative to germline, V is 2 bases shorter and J is 7 bases shorter, with 11 bases between their ends. Libraries came from the immunoSEQ multiplex PCR assay. The table comes from immuneACCESS by way of TCRdb, which keeps in-frame sequences with V and J called. Part of the clones is missing from these tables; in studies checked, under half for an unresolved V gene and the rest for unknown reasons. The sample table records about 170,000 clones; approximately 92% of these occur just once. In total, the top ten clones hold over 4% of the sample.

The sequence came from a woman aged 55-70 years in good health. The V gene is TRBV28 and the J gene is TRBJ1-1, with the D segment identity uncertain. Sequenced material: blood. The CDR3 in this case is CASSLKLIGEAFF. The nucleotide sequence reads TGTGCCAGCAGTTTAAAGCTCATTGGTGAAGCTTTCTTT.